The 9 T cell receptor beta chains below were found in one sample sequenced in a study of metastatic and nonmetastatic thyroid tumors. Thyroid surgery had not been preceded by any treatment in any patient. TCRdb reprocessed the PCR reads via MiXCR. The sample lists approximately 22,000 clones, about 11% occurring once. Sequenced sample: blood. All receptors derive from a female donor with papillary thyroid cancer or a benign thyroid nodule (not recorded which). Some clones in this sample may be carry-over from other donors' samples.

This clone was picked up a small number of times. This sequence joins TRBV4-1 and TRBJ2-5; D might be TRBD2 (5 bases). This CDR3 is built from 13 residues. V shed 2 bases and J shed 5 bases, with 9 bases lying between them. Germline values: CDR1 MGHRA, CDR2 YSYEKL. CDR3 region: CASSQTWRETQYF. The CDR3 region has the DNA TGCGCCAGCAGCCAAACGTGGAGGGAGACCCAGTACTTC.

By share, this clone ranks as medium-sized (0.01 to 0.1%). Here the CDR3 reads CASSQTGGGEQYF. The CDR3, as DNA: TGTGCCAGCAGTCAGACAGGGGGCGGCGAGCAGTACTTC. The chain joins TRBV12-3 or TRBV12-4 to TRBJ2-7; TRBD1 aligns across 10 bases. This CDR3 is 13 amino acids long. V trimming: 5 bases; J trimming: 6 bases; junction bases outside the gene matches: 4.

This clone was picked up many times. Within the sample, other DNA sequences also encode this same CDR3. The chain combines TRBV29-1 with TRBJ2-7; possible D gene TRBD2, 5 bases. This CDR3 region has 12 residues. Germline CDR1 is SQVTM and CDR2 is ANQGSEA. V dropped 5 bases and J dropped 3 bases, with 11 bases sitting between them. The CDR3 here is CSVSGDYYEQYF. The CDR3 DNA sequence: TGCAGCGTTAGCGGAGACTACTACGAGCAGTACTTC.

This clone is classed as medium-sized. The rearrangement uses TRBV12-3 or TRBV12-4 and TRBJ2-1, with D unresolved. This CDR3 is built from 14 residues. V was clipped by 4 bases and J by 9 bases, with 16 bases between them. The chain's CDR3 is CASSSRAARSEQFF. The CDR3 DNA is TGTGCCAGCAGTTCTCGTGCCGCCAGGAGTGAGCAGTTCTTC.

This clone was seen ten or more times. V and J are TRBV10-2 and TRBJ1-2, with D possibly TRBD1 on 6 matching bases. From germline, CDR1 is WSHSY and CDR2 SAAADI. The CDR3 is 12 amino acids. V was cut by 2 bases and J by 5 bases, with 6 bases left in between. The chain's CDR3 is CASSETGYGYTF. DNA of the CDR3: TGCGCCAGCAGTGAGACAGGGTATGGCTACACCTTC.

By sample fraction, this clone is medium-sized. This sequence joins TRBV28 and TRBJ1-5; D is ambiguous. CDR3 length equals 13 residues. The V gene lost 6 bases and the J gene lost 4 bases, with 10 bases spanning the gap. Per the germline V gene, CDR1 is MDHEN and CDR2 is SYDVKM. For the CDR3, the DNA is TGTGCCAGCAGGAGGAACACGAATCAGCCCCAGCATTTT. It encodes CASRRNTNQPQHF.

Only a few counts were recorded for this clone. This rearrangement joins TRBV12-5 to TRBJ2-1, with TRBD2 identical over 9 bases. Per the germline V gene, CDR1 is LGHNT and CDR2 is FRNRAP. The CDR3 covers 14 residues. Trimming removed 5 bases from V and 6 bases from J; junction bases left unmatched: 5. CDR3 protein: CASGSGGTINEQFF. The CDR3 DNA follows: TGTGCTAGTGGTAGCGGGGGGACAATCAATGAGCAGTTCTTC.

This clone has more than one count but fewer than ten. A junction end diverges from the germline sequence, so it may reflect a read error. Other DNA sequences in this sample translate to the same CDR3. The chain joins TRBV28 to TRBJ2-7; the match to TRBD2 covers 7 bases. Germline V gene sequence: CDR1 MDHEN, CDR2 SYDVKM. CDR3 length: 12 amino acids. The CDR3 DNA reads TGCGCCAGCAGTTCTTGGACTAGTCGGGGTTACTTC. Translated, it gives CASSSWTSRGYF.

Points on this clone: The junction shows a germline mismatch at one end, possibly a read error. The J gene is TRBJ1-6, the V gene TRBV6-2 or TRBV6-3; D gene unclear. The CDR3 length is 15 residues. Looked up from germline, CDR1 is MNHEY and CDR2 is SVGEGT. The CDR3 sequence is CASSSLGRDNSHLHF. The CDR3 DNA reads TGTGCCAGCAGTTCCCTAGGACGGGATAATTCACACCTCCACTTT.